This TCR beta chain stems from a study of spatial heterogeneity in lung cancer. General observations from the study: It was found that expanded intratumoral alpha and beta TCR counts tracked tumor mutation counts.

There are many counts of this clonotype. Its antigen remains unidentified. Via MiXCR, TCRdb re-called the 5' RACE reads, giving one row per CDR3 protein. This table has several thousand distinct CDR3 sequences, around 5% appearing once. CDR1 SGHTA and CDR2 FQGNSA come from the germline V gene. This CDR3 spans 14 amino acids. The V and J ends lost 5 bases and 6 bases, in that order; junction bases with no gene match: 7. Time point reported: sample taken at primary tumor resection. This sequence originates from a male donor with early-stage non-small cell lung cancer. Specimen: lung tumor tissue, collected at surgery. The rearrangement links TRBV7-2 to TRBJ2-3; the match to TRBD1 covers 8 bases. The CDR3 DNA reads TGTGCCAGCAGCCGAACAGGGGGTACCGATACGCAGTATTTT. Translating it yields CASSRTGGTDTQYF.